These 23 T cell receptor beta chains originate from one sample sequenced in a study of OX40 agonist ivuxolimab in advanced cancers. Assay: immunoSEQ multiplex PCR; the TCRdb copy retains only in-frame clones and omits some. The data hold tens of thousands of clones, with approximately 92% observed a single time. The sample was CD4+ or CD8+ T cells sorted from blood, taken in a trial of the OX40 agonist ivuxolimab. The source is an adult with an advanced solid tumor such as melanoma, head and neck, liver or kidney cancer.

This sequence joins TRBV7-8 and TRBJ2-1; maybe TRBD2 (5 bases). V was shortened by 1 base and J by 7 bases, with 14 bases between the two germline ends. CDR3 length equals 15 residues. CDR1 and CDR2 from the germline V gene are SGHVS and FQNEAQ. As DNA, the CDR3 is TGTGCCAGCAGCTTAGTGGTTACTAGAGGGAATGAGCAGTTCTTC. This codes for CASSLVVTRGNEQFF.

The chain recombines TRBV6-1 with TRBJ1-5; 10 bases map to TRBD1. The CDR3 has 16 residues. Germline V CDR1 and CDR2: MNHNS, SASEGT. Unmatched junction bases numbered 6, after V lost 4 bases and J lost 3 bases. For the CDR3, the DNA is TGTGCCAGCAGTGGAAGACAGGGGGCCGACAATCAGCCCCAGCATTTT. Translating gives CASSGRQGADNQPQHF.

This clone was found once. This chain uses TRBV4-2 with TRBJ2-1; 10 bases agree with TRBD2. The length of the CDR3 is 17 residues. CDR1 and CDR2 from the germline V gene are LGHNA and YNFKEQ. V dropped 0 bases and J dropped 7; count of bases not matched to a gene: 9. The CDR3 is CASSQDPSGRVSNEQFF. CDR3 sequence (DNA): TGTGCCAGCAGCCAAGATCCCAGCGGGAGGGTTAGTAATGAGCAGTTCTTC.

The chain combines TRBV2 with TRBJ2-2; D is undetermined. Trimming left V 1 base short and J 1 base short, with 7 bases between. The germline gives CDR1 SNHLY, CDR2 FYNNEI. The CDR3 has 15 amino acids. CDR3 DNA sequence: TGTGCCAGCAGTGAAGTCTGGATGAACACCGGGGAGCTGTTTTTT. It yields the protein CASSEVWMNTGELFF.

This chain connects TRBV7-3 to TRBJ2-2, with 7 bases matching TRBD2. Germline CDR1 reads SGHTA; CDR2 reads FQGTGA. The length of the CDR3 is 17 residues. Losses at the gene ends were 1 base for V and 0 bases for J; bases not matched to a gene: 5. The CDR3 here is CASSLSGAGANTGELFF. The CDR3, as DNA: TGTGCCAGCAGCTTAAGTGGTGCGGGAGCGAACACCGGGGAGCTGTTTTTT.

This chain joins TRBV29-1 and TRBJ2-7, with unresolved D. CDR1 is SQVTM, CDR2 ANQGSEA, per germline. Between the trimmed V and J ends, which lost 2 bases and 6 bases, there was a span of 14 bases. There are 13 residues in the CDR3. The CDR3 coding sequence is TGCAGCGTTGAATCGGGTCTGGCTGGCGAGCAGTACTTC. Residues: CSVESGLAGEQYF.

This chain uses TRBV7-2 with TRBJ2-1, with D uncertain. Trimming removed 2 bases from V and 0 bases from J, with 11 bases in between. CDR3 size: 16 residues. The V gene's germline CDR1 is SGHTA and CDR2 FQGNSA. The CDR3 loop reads CASSLWQSSSYNEQFF. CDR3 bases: TGTGCCAGCAGCTTATGGCAGTCGAGCTCCTACAATGAGCAGTTCTTC. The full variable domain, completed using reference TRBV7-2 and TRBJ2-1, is GAGVSQSPSNKVTEKGKDVELRCDPISGHTALYWYRQSLGQGLEFLIYFQGNSAPDKSGLPSDRFSAERTGGSVSTLTIQRTQQEDSAVYLCASSLWQSSSYNEQFFGPGTRLTVL.

The DNA of the CDR3 is TGTGCCAGCAGCTTTTCTAGGGACACTGAAGCTTTCTTT. It translates to CASSFSRDTEAFF. The chain couples TRBV5-5 to TRBJ1-1; unclear D gene. V was trimmed by 2 bases and J by 3 bases, leaving 8 bases between them. The CDR3 spans 13 residues. Germline-derived CDR1 and CDR2 are SGHKS and YYEKEE (reference sequence).

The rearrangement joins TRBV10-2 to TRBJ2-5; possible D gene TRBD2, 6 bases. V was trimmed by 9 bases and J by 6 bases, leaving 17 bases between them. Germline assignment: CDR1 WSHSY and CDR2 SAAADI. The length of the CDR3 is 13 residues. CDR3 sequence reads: CARPTSLIKTQYF. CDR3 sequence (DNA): TGCGCCAGACCGACTAGTCTGATAAAGACCCAGTACTTC.

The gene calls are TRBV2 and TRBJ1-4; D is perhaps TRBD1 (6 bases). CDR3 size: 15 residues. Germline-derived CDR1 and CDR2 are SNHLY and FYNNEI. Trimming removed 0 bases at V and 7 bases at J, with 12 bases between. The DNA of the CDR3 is TGTGCCAGCAGTGAAGCGCTTGGGACACTTGAAAAACTGTTTTTT. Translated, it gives CASSEALGTLEKLFF.

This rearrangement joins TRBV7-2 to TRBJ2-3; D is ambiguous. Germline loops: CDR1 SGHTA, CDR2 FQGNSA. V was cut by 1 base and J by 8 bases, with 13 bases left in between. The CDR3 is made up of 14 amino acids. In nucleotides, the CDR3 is TGTGCCAGCAGCTTAGTGAGTGACGTCCGTACGCAGTATTTT. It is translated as CASSLVSDVRTQYF.

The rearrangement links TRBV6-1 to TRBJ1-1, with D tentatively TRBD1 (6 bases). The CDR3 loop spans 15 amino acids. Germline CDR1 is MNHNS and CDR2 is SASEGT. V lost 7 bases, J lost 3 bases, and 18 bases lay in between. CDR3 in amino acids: CASIRGGRGYTEAFF. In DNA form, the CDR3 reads TGTGCCAGCATCAGAGGGGGACGGGGGTACACTGAAGCTTTCTTT.

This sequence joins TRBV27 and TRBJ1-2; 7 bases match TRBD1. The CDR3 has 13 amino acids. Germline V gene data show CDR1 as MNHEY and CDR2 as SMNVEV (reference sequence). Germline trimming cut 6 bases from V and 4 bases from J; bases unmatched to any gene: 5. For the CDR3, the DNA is TGTGCCAGCAGCCCGACAGGGCCCTATGGCTACACCTTC. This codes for CASSPTGPYGYTF.

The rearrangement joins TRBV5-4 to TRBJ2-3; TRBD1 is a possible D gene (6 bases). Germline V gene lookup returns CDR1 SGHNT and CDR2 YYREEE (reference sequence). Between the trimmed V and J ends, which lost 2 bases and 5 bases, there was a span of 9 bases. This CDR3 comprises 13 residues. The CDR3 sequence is CASSFSGEDTQYF. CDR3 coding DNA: TGTGCCAGCAGCTTCTCAGGGGAAGATACGCAGTATTTT. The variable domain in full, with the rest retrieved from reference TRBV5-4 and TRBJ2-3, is ETGVTQSPTHLIKTRGQQVTLRCSSQSGHNTVSWYQQALGQGPQFIFQYYREEENGRGNFPPRFSGLQFPNYSSELNVNALELDDSALYLCASSFSGEDTQYFGPGTRLTVL.

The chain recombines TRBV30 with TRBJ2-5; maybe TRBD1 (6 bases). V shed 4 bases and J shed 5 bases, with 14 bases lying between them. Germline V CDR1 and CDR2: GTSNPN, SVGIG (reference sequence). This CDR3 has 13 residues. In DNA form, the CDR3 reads TGTGCCTGGAATTGGGGGCTGGGGGAGACCCAGTACTTC. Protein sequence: CAWNWGLGETQYF. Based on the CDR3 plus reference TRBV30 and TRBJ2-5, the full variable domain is SQTIHQWPATLVQPVGSPLSLECTVEGTSNPNLYWYRQAAGRGLQLLFYSVGIGQISSEVPQNLSASRPQDRQFILSSKKLLLSDSGFYLCAWNWGLGETQYFGPGTRLLVL.

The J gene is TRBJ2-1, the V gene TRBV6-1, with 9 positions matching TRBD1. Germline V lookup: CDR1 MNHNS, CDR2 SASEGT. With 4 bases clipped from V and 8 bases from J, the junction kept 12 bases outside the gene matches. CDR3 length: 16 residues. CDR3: CASSATGGDLGDEQFF. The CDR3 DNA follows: TGTGCCAGCAGTGCTACAGGGGGCGATCTCGGCGATGAGCAGTTCTTC.

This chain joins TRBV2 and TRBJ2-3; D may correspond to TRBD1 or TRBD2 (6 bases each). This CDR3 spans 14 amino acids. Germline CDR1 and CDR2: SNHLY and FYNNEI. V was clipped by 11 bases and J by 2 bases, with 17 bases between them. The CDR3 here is CAGGAGVSTDTQYF. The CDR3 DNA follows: TGTGCCGGAGGGGCAGGGGTCTCCACAGATACGCAGTATTTT.

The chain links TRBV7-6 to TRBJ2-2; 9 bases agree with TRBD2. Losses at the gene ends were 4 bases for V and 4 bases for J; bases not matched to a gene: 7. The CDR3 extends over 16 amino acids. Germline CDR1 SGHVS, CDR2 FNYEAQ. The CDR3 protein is CASSSWTSASTGELFF. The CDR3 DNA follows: TGTGCCAGCAGCTCTTGGACTAGCGCTTCCACCGGGGAGCTGTTTTTT. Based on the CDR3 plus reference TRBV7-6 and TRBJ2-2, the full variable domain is GAGVSQSPRYKVTKRGQDVALRCDPISGHVSLYWYRQALGQGPEFLTYFNYEAQQDKSGLPNDRFSAERPEGSISTLTIQRTEQRDSAMYRCASSSWTSASTGELFFGEGSRLTVL.

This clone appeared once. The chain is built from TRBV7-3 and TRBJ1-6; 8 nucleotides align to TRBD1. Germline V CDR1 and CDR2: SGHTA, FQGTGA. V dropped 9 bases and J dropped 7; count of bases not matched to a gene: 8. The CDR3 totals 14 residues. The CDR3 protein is CASSLQGANSPLHF. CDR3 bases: TGTGCCAGTTCCCTGCAGGGGGCCAATTCACCCCTCCACTTT.

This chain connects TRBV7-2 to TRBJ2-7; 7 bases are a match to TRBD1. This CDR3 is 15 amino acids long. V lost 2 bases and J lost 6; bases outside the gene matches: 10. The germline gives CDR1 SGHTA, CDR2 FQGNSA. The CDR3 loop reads CASSLYSTGVTEQYF. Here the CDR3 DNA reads TGTGCCAGCAGCTTATACAGTACAGGGGTAACCGAGCAGTACTTC.

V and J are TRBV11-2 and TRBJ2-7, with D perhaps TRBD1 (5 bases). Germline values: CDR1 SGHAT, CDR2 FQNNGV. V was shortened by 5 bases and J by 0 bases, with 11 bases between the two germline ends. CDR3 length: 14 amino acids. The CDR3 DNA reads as TGTGCCAGCAGCCCAGGACAAGTCTCCTACGAGCAGTACTTC. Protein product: CASSPGQVSYEQYF.

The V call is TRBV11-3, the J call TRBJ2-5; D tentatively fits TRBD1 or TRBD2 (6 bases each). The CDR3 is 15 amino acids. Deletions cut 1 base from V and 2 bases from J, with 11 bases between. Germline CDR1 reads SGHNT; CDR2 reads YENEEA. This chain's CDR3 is CASSLGGGQQETQYF. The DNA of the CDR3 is TGTGCCAGCAGCTTAGGGGGAGGACAGCAAGAGACCCAGTACTTC.

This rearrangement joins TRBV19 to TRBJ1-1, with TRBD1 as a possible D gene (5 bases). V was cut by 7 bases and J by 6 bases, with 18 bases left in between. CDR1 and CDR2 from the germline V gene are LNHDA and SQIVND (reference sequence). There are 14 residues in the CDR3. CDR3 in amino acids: CASTPRGGIAEAFF. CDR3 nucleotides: TGTGCCAGTACTCCTCGGGGGGGGATCGCTGAAGCTTTCTTT.